This is a list of T cell receptor beta chains from one sample in a study of early T cells in non-severe SARS-CoV-2 infection. MiXCR, run by TCRdb on the 5' RACE reads, gives a single entry per CDR3 protein. The table shows some 49,000 distinct CDR3 sequences, with under 8.5% occurring only once. The material sequenced was whole blood. These receptors all stem from an adult who was a healthcare worker with PCR-confirmed SARS-CoV-2 infection or an uninfected control (not recorded which). Both conserved end residues are part of each CDR3. The D gene is left open where the match is weak. Rows may omit the clone size; those that give it use once, few, many or a size class.

-	TRBV5-5	TRBD2	TRBJ2-3	CASSPPPGGPSTDTQYF	TGTGCCAGCAGTCCCCCGCCGGGGGGGCCTAGCACAGATACGCAGTATTTT
-	TRBV2	-	TRBJ2-2	CASVAANTGELFF	TGTGCCAGCGTAGCAGCGAACACCGGGGAGCTGTTTTTT
few	TRBV30	-	TRBJ2-7	CAWSVGGVEEQYF	TGTGCCTGGAGTGTGGGCGGGGTGGAAGAGCAGTACTTC
few	TRBV3-1	-	TRBJ1-1	CASSHRDKNTEAFF	TGTGCCAGCAGCCACCGGGACAAGAACACTGAAGCTTTCTTT
many	TRBV5-6	-	TRBJ1-2	CASSSIVGYGYTF	TGTGCCAGCAGCTCGATAGTGGGCTATGGCTACACCTTC
-	TRBV12-3/TRBV12-4	TRBD1	TRBJ2-2	CASSPRDREDTGELFF	TGTGCCAGCAGTCCCCGGGACAGGGAGGATACCGGGGAGCTGTTTTTT
-	TRBV7-9	TRBD2	TRBJ2-2	CASSLLAGATGELFF	TGTGCCAGCAGCTTATTAGCGGGAGCCACCGGGGAGCTGTTTTTT
-	TRBV28	-	TRBJ2-3	CASSIYGRDAGGADTQYF	TGTGCCAGCTCCATTTATGGACGGGACGCTGGGGGAGCAGATACGCAGTATTTT
-	TRBV7-6	TRBD2	TRBJ2-1	CASSASSGGYNEQFF	TGTGCCAGCAGCGCTAGCAGCGGGGGATACAATGAGCAGTTCTTC
-	TRBV19	TRBD2	TRBJ2-3	CASSPRLAGVADTQYF	TGTGCCAGTAGTCCTAGACTAGCGGGAGTGGCAGATACGCAGTATTTT
-	TRBV20-1	TRBD1	TRBJ2-7	CSARRDSDEQYF	TGCAGTGCTAGACGGGACAGTGACGAGCAGTACTTC
few	TRBV3-1	-	TRBJ2-3	CASSSRGSGADTQYF	TGTGCCAGCAGCTCACGGGGGAGCGGAGCAGATACGCAGTATTTT
few	TRBV29-1	-	TRBJ2-5	CSVRTVQETQYF	TGCAGCGTTCGGACAGTGCAAGAGACCCAGTACTTC
many	TRBV5-4	TRBD2	TRBJ2-2	CASSLAGGLADTGELFF	TGTGCCAGCAGCTTGGCCGGAGGACTAGCGGACACCGGGGAGCTGTTTTTT
many	TRBV20-1	-	TRBJ1-3	CSAWTVDGNTIYF	TGCAGTGCCTGGACAGTAGACGGAAACACCATATATTTT
few	TRBV14	-	TRBJ2-2	CASSQPRVSGTGELFF	TGTGCCAGCAGCCAACCCAGGGTTTCAGGTACCGGGGAGCTGTTTTTT
-	TRBV28	TRBD1	TRBJ1-1	CASSAHRGVNTEAFF	TGTGCCAGCAGTGCGCACAGGGGCGTGAACACTGAAGCTTTCTTT
few	TRBV10-2	-	TRBJ2-1	CASSASDYLEQFF	TGCGCCAGCAGTGCTAGCGACTACCTTGAGCAGTTCTTC
-	TRBV2	-	TRBJ2-7	CASKALAGEYEQYF	TGTGCCAGCAAGGCGTTGGCTGGCGAATACGAGCAGTACTTC
-	TRBV6-6	-	TRBJ1-4	CASSPEGRRWGELFF	TGTGCCAGCAGCCCCGAGGGGCGCCGCTGGGGGGAACTGTTTTTT
few	TRBV18	-	TRBJ1-5	CASSRQGLGNQPQHF	TGTGCCAGCTCACGCCAGGGTTTGGGCAATCAGCCCCAGCATTTT
-	TRBV5-4	-	TRBJ2-2	CASSLAEGAKVTGELFF	TGTGCCAGCAGCTTGGCCGAAGGGGCTAAAGTCACCGGGGAGCTGTTTTTT
-	TRBV6-2/TRBV6-3	-	TRBJ1-5	CASSYSGRWLGVGQPQHF	TGTGCCAGCAGTTACTCGGGCCGGTGGTTAGGGGTAGGTCAGCCCCAGCATTTT
-	TRBV5-1	TRBD2	TRBJ2-7	CASSYGTSVDYEQYF	TGCGCCAGCAGCTACGGGACTAGCGTTGACTACGAGCAGTACTTC
many	TRBV7-9	-	TRBJ2-2	CASSLVAITGELFF	TGTGCCAGCAGCTTAGTGGCCATCACCGGGGAGCTGTTTTTT
-	TRBV5-1	TRBD1	TRBJ2-1	CASTTGQGMDEQFF	TGCGCCAGCACCACGGGACAGGGAATGGATGAGCAGTTCTTC
few	TRBV10-2	-	TRBJ2-5	CASSAGWETQYF	TGCGCCAGCAGTGCCGGGTGGGAGACCCAGTACTTC
many	TRBV5-1	-	TRBJ2-7	CASRDEYAGTYEQYF	TGCGCCAGCAGGGACGAGTATGCTGGAACCTACGAGCAGTACTTC
few	TRBV5-1	TRBD2	TRBJ2-1	CASSLGLAGYLGDEQFF	TGCGCCAGCAGCCTGGGACTAGCGGGATACCTAGGGGATGAGCAGTTCTTC
-	TRBV18	TRBD1	TRBJ2-5	CASSPGDRGETQYF	TGTGCCAGCTCACCGGGGGACAGGGGTGAGACCCAGTACTTC
-	TRBV7-8	-	TRBJ2-3	CASSLSRGADTQYF	TGTGCCAGCAGCTTAAGTCGGGGGGCGGATACGCAGTATTTT
-	TRBV29-1	-	TRBJ1-1	CSVALNTEAFF	TGCAGCGTAGCCTTGAACACTGAAGCTTTCTTT
-	TRBV5-1	TRBD1	TRBJ1-2	CASSLGQGNYGYTF	TGCGCCAGCAGCTTGGGACAGGGGAACTATGGCTACACCTTC
-	TRBV20-1	-	TRBJ2-5	CSARGDRRETQYF	TGCAGTGCTAGAGGCGACAGGAGAGAGACCCAGTACTTC
many	TRBV7-8	-	TRBJ2-7	CASSLTLGEVSEQYF	TGTGCCAGCAGCTTAACTTTAGGGGAAGTGAGCGAGCAGTACTTC
few	TRBV6-1	-	TRBJ2-1	CASSDTGTRAGNEQFF	TGTGCCAGCAGTGATACGGGGACGCGGGCGGGGAATGAGCAGTTCTTC
-	TRBV20-1	-	TRBJ1-1	CSARDWGTEAFF	TGCAGTGCTAGAGATTGGGGGACTGAAGCTTTCTTT
many	TRBV15	TRBD2	TRBJ2-7	CATSRESAGGNYEQYF	TGTGCCACCAGCAGAGAGTCGGCGGGAGGGAACTACGAGCAGTACTTC
few	TRBV20-1	TRBD2	TRBJ2-3	CSARAPGTSAGADTQYF	TGCAGTGCTAGAGCCCCCGGGACTAGCGCCGGTGCAGATACGCAGTATTTT
few	TRBV9	-	TRBJ2-1	CASSVKTSSYNEQFF	TGTGCCAGCAGCGTAAAGACGAGCTCCTACAATGAGCAGTTCTTC
few	TRBV12-3/TRBV12-4	-	TRBJ1-3	CASSLKGSGNTIYF	TGTGCCAGCAGTTTAAAGGGCTCTGGAAACACCATATATTTT
-	TRBV7-6	TRBD2	TRBJ2-1	CASSLDPAGGASFYYNEQFF	TGTGCCAGCAGCTTAGATCCCGCGGGAGGCGCATCTTTTTACTACAATGAGCAGTTCTTC